The rows below give T cell receptor beta chains drawn from one sample of a study of shared clonotypes between healthy human individuals. Libraries were prepared by immunoSEQ multiplex PCR; TCRdb keeps only in-frame clonotypes and omits some of them. The data contain some 2 million clones, around 95% of them singletons. The sequenced sample consisted of naive CD4+ T cells sorted from blood. The source of these receptors is a man between 18 and 35 years old in good health. CDR3s include the opening cysteine and the closing phenylalanine or tryptophan. The D gene is left open where the match is weak. Size is stated for part of the rows, as once, few or many counts, or as a class when the clone is expanded.

J gene,V gene,D gene,clone size,CDR3 DNA,CDR3 protein
TRBJ2-5,TRBV4-1,TRBD2,NA,TGCGCCAGCAGCCAAGATGGCCTAGCGGGAGGGAGGGTAGAGACCCAGTACTTC,CASSQDGLAGGRVETQYF
TRBJ2-5,TRBV5-1,NA,NA,TGCGCCAGCAGCTTGTCGGCCCAAGGGACCCAGTACTTC,CASSLSAQGTQYF
TRBJ1-6,TRBV5-1,TRBD1,NA,TGCGCCAGCAGCTCCTCGACAGGGATAAGCACCTATAGTAATTCACCCCTCCACTTT,CASSSSTGISTYSNSPLHF
TRBJ2-5,TRBV25-1,TRBD2,NA,TGTGCCAGCAGTGATTTTAGGTCTAGCGGGGGGCCACCGTACTTC,CASSDFRSSGGPPYF
TRBJ2-5,TRBV6-6,NA,NA,TGTGCCAGCAGTTACCCCCCCGACTGGGGCCAAGAGACCCAGTACTTC,CASSYPPDWGQETQYF
TRBJ1-2,TRBV30,NA,NA,TGTGCCTCTTCTGGACAGCCCACAAACTATGGCTACACCTTC,CASSGQPTNYGYTF
TRBJ2-2,TRBV5-6,NA,NA,TGTGCCAGCAGCTTGGTAGGGGGAGGCACCGGGGAGCTGTTTTTT,CASSLVGGGTGELFF
TRBJ1-5,TRBV10-2,NA,NA,TGCGCCAGCAGTGGCGGGGGTGGTCAGCCCCAGCATTTT,CASSGGGGQPQHF
TRBJ2-3,TRBV9,TRBD1,once,TGTGCCAGCAGCGCGGACCGGGACAGGAGCACAGATACGCAGTATTTT,CASSADRDRSTDTQYF
TRBJ1-2,TRBV6-5,TRBD1,NA,TGTGCCAGCAGTGCCCGGGACAGGGGTTCAGGTGGCTACACCTTC,CASSARDRGSGGYTF
TRBJ1-2,TRBV2,TRBD1,once,TGTGCCAGCACCTTCGGAGGGGGCGACTATGGCTACACCTTC,CASTFGGGDYGYTF
TRBJ1-4,TRBV5-4,NA,NA,TGTGCCAGCAGCTTGAACGGGAACTATAATGAAAAACTGTTTTTT,CASSLNGNYNEKLFF
TRBJ1-6,TRBV21-1,NA,NA,TGTGCCAGCAGCAAAGCTGTCACAAACGGTTCACCCCTCCACTTT,CASSKAVTNGSPLHF
TRBJ2-3,TRBV25-1,NA,NA,TGTGCCAGCAGGGTCTTAGATACGCAGTATTTT,CASRVLDTQYF
TRBJ1-2,TRBV10-3,TRBD1,NA,TGTGCCATCAGCTCCGGACAGGGTTCCTATGGCTACACCTTC,CAISSGQGSYGYTF
TRBJ1-1,TRBV10-3,NA,NA,TGTGCCACGCAACAGGGAATAAACACTGAAGCTTTCTTT,CATQQGINTEAFF
TRBJ1-2,TRBV2,TRBD1,NA,TGTGCCAGCAATCCCCGGACAGGTCCATATGGCTACACCTTC,CASNPRTGPYGYTF
TRBJ2-3,TRBV5-1,NA,NA,TGCGCCAGCAGCCCGGACCGGGGGGCCACAGATACGCAGTATTTT,CASSPDRGATDTQYF
TRBJ1-6,TRBV6-1,NA,NA,TGTGCCAGCAGTTCGACGCCTCCCCTCCACTTT,CASSSTPPLHF
TRBJ2-7,TRBV7-2,TRBD2,NA,TGTGCCAGCAGCCCGGGTCTACTAGCGGGTTACGAGCAGTACTTC,CASSPGLLAGYEQYF
TRBJ1-2,TRBV28,NA,NA,TGTGCCAGCAGTCCTCCGGGGGGGCCGTATGGCTACACCTTC,CASSPPGGPYGYTF
TRBJ2-2,TRBV5-1,TRBD2,NA,TGCGCCAGCAGTTTTTCCAACACTAGCGGGAGAGGGAGTACCGGGGAGCTGTTTTTT,CASSFSNTSGRGSTGELFF
TRBJ2-5,TRBV29-1,NA,NA,TGCAGCGTTGCGGCTGTCGTCGAAGAGACCCAGTACTTC,CSVAAVVEETQYF
TRBJ1-1,TRBV5-1,NA,NA,TGCGCCAGCAGCTGGGATGGGACACCGAACACTGAAGCTTTCTTT,CASSWDGTPNTEAFF
TRBJ1-2,TRBV18,NA,NA,TGTGCCAGCTCACCACTTCACGGCTACACCTTC,CASSPLHGYTF
TRBJ1-3,TRBV10-3,NA,NA,TGTGCCATCAGTGAGGTACGGGGATCTGGAAACACCATATATTTT,CAISEVRGSGNTIYF
TRBJ1-1,TRBV6-1,TRBD1,once,TGTGCCAGCAAAGACAGGGACACTGAAGCTTTCTTT,CASKDRDTEAFF
TRBJ1-5,TRBV4-2,NA,NA,TGTGCCAGCAGCCAAGACCGGCCAGCCAGCGGTCAGCCCCAGCATTTT,CASSQDRPASGQPQHF
TRBJ1-6,TRBV6-4,NA,NA,TGTGCCAGCAGCTCACAGAGCTCCTATAATTCACCCCTCCACTTT,CASSSQSSYNSPLHF
TRBJ1-1,TRBV7-2,NA,NA,TGTGCTTCTACCTTGGGGGTGAACACTGAAGCTTTCTTT,CASTLGVNTEAFF
TRBJ2-5,TRBV11-3,NA,NA,TGTGCCAGCAGCTTATCGTTACAAGAGACCCAGTACTTC,CASSLSLQETQYF
TRBJ2-3,TRBV7-6,TRBD2,NA,TGTGCCAGCAGCTTAATGACTAGCAATACGCAGTATTTT,CASSLMTSNTQYF
TRBJ1-5,TRBV18,NA,NA,TGTGCCAGCTCACCTGGTTGGGGTCAGCCCCAGCATTTT,CASSPGWGQPQHF
TRBJ1-5,TRBV28,NA,NA,TGTGCCAGCAGTCCCGCCAATCAGCCCCAGCATTTT,CASSPANQPQHF
TRBJ1-1,TRBV7-8,NA,NA,TGTGCCAGCAGCTCCTTCGGCAGGGACACTGAAGCTTTCTTT,CASSSFGRDTEAFF
TRBJ2-7,TRBV29-1,TRBD1,NA,TGCAGCGTCGGCAATCTGGGACAGGGGATCCACGAGCAGTACTTC,CSVGNLGQGIHEQYF
TRBJ1-1,TRBV30,NA,NA,TGTGCCTGGAGTGTGGAGTTGAACACTGAAGCTTTCTTT,CAWSVELNTEAFF
TRBJ1-6,TRBV19,NA,NA,TGTGCCACCGCCGGACAGATTAATTCACCCCTCCACTTT,CATAGQINSPLHF
TRBJ2-5,TRBV5-1,NA,NA,TGCGCCAGCAGCCTTGGTGGGGGAGAGACCCAGTACTTC,CASSLGGGETQYF
TRBJ2-1,TRBV6-4,TRBD2,NA,TGTGCCAGCAGTGACTCGCGGGAGCCCTTCCCCTACAATGAGCAGTTCTTC,CASSDSREPFPYNEQFF
TRBJ2-2,TRBV4-1,NA,NA,TGCGCCAGCAGCCAAGGGGAAGGGAACACCGGGGAGCTGTTTTTT,CASSQGEGNTGELFF
TRBJ2-6,TRBV4-2,TRBD2,NA,TGTGCCAGCAGCCCGGAAGGACTAGCAACTTTCTCTGGGGCCAACGTCCTGACTTTC,CASSPEGLATFSGANVLTF
TRBJ1-6,TRBV18,NA,NA,TGTGCCAGCTCGTCCTCCCCGAAAAATTCACCCCTCCACTTT,CASSSSPKNSPLHF
TRBJ2-7,TRBV10-3,NA,NA,TGTGCCATCCGGGCGACAGCGGGTAATTACGAGCAGTACTTC,CAIRATAGNYEQYF
TRBJ2-1,TRBV30,NA,once,TGTGCCTGGAGTGGTAGCTCCTACAATGAGCAGTTCTTC,CAWSGSSYNEQFF